This TCR beta chain was identified in a study of blood T cells in healthy people across ages. This CDR3 is 14 amino acids long. Germline CDR1 SQVTM, CDR2 ANQGSEA. After removal of 4 bases from V and 4 bases from J, the junction contained 9 bases not matched to a gene. This clonotype was seen many times. A second 7 to 11 cycle PCR used barcoded and J-beta primers. The authors tagged each cDNA molecule using a template-switch adaptor with 12 random nucleotides. TCRdb fed the 5' RACE reads into MiXCR, producing one record per CDR3 protein. The profile shows about 1,400,000 distinct CDR3 sequences, around 55% of them singletons.

The sequence was obtained from a man aged 18 to 35 in good health. Source material: blood. The chain uses TRBV29-1 and TRBJ2-7, with 8 positions matching TRBD1. CDR3 in DNA: TGCAGCGTTGGACGAGGGACAGGATTTTACGAGCAGTACTTC. It codes for CSVGRGTGFYEQYF.